A selection of T cell receptor beta chains follows, all from one sample in a study of blood T cell repertoires in COVID-19. Clones were read by immunoSEQ multiplex PCR, and TCRdb kept only the in-frame ones, dropping some. Among about 270,000 clones, around nine tenths were seen once, and the ten largest hold about 2.7%. The sequencing sample was made of PBMCs or T cells enriched from blood (not recorded which). Receptors were obtained from a woman aged 18-29 years who had recovered from COVID-19. The CDR3 runs from the conserved cysteine through the conserved F or W. D genes are given only for firm matches. A clone size is listed for some rows: how often the clone was seen (once, few, many), or a class if it is expanded.

j_call clone_size d_call v_call cdr3_length cdr3_nt cdr3_aa
TRBJ1-4 . . TRBV2 14 TGTGCCAGCACACAAGGCAGGGCTAATGAAAAACTGTTTTTT CASTQGRANEKLFF
TRBJ2-7 few . TRBV4-1 13 TGCGCCAGCAGCCAAGGGGCCGTCTACGAGCAGTACTTC CASSQGAVYEQYF
TRBJ2-2 . TRBD2 TRBV6-6 16 TGTGCCAGCAGGTACCCGGGACTAGCGGGATCCGGGGAGCTGTTTTTT CASRYPGLAGSGELFF
TRBJ1-5 . TRBD1 TRBV18 17 TGTGCCAGCTCACTCTCCCCAGACAGGGGTGTCAATCAGCCCCAGCATTTT CASSLSPDRGVNQPQHF
TRBJ2-7 once . TRBV7-2 11 TGTGCCAGCAGCGACAGATACGAGCAGTACTTC CASSDRYEQYF
TRBJ2-7 once TRBD2 TRBV27 14 TGTGCCAGCAGTTCGGGAGGACCGACCTACGAGCAGTACTTC CASSSGGPTYEQYF
TRBJ2-7 few . TRBV7-8 11 TGTGCCAGCAGCTTAGCCCGGGTGCAGTACTTC CASSLARVQYF
TRBJ1-5 . . TRBV5-6 16 TGTGCCAGCAGCTCCTCCGGGGCAGGGGTGACTCAGCCCCAGCATTTT CASSSSGAGVTQPQHF
TRBJ1-1 once TRBD1 TRBV7-6 13 TGTGCCAGCAGTGGACAGGGGAACACTGAAGCTTTCTTT CASSGQGNTEAFF
TRBJ2-5 . . TRBV29-1 12 TGCAGCGTTCGGCAGGACCAAGAGACCCAGTACTTC CSVRQDQETQYF
TRBJ2-4 . TRBD2 TRBV5-6 18 TGTGCCAGCAGCTTGCTAGCGGGGGGGCTACTAGCCAAAAACATTCAGTACTTC CASSLLAGGLLAKNIQYF
TRBJ2-1 . . TRBV4-1 16 TGCGCCAGCAGCCAAGATTTCGGAGGCTCCCACAATGAGCAGTTCTTC CASSQDFGGSHNEQFF
TRBJ1-1 . TRBD1 TRBV29-1 13 TGCAGCGCGAAAACAGGGGGGAACACTGAAGCTTTCTTT CSAKTGGNTEAFF
TRBJ2-1 . TRBD2 TRBV27 16 TGTGCCAGCAGTTTAAGGGGGACTAGCGGGGCAAATGAGCAGTTCTTC CASSLRGTSGANEQFF
TRBJ1-2 . TRBD1 TRBV3-1/TRBV3-2 16 TGTGCCAGCAGCCAAGATCAGTGGACAGGGAGTTATGGCTACACCTTC CASSQDQWTGSYGYTF
TRBJ2-5 . TRBD2 TRBV2 16 TGTGCCAGCAGCGCACAGCGGGGTCTGGAATGGGAGACCCAGTACTTC CASSAQRGLEWETQYF
TRBJ2-1 . . TRBV12-3/TRBV12-4 13 TGTGCCAGCAGTATACTAAAGTACAATGAGCAGTTCTTC CASSILKYNEQFF
TRBJ1-1 . . TRBV19 14 TGTGCCAGTAGTATAGAGTCGGGAAACACTGAAGCTTTCTTT CASSIESGNTEAFF
TRBJ2-1 . TRBD2 TRBV11-2 16 TGTGCCAGCAGCTCCTATAGCGGGACGCTACATTATGAGCAGTTCTTC CASSSYSGTLHYEQFF
TRBJ1-4 many . TRBV7-2 13 TGTGCCAGCAGCTTAGATGGGGGCAAAAAACTGTTTTTT CASSLDGGKKLFF
TRBJ2-1 . TRBD2 TRBV4-1 15 TGCGCCAGCAGCCATGGGAGGGCTCCAACCACCCCGCAGTTCTTC CASSHGRAPTTPQFF
TRBJ1-2 . TRBD1 TRBV5-4 13 TGTGCCAGCAGCTCGGACAGGATTTATGGCTACACCTTC CASSSDRIYGYTF
TRBJ1-4 . TRBD1 TRBV7-2 15 TGTGCCAGCAGTTTACAGGGGGCGGCTAATGAAAAACTGTTTTTT CASSLQGAANEKLFF
TRBJ2-3 once TRBD2 TRBV27 15 TGTGCCAGCAGCCGACTAGCGGGGAACACAGATACGCAGTATTTT CASSRLAGNTDTQYF
TRBJ2-1 . . TRBV3-1/TRBV3-2 15 TGTGCCAGCAGCCAAGGGGCGGGGCCTTACAATGAGCAGTTCTTC CASSQGAGPYNEQFF
TRBJ2-7 . . TRBV11-2 14 TGTGCCAGCAGCTTCCCGGGACAAGCCTACGAGCAGTACTTC CASSFPGQAYEQYF
TRBJ2-3 once . TRBV19 14 TGTGCCAGTAGCCGGGCGGACTTTACAGATACGCAGTATTTT CASSRADFTDTQYF
TRBJ1-2 . . TRBV29-1 12 TGCAGCGCAGAAGCCAATCGGTATGGCTACACCTTC CSAEANRYGYTF
TRBJ1-2 . TRBD1 TRBV7-2 15 TGTGCCAGCAGCGAAGGGGACAGTACTTACTATGGCTACACCTTC CASSEGDSTYYGYTF
TRBJ1-5 . . TRBV28 16 TGTGCCAGCAGTTTCATTGACGGCGGTAGCAATCAGCCCCAGCATTTT CASSFIDGGSNQPQHF
TRBJ2-1 . . TRBV10-2 15 TGCGCCAGCAGTGAGTCATTCTTGACGGGCAATGAGCAGTTCTTC CASSESFLTGNEQFF
TRBJ2-1 . . TRBV9 14 TGTGCCAGCAGCGTAAGGGGCGGGACCAGTGAGCAGTTCTTC CASSVRGGTSEQFF
TRBJ2-7 . TRBD2 TRBV27 18 TGTGCCAGCAGACCCCGGGCGGGACTAGCGGCCGTCTCCTACGAGCAGTACTTC CASRPRAGLAAVSYEQYF
TRBJ1-2 . . TRBV30 13 TGTGCCTCCACCGGAGCAGAAAACTATGGCTACACCTTC CASTGAENYGYTF
TRBJ2-2 . TRBD2 TRBV15 14 TGTGCCACGAAAGCGGGACCAAACACCGGGGAGCTGTTTTTT CATKAGPNTGELFF
TRBJ2-3 . . TRBV6-5 15 TGTGCCAGCAGTTATAACAGGGCGTTCACAGATACGCAGTATTTT CASSYNRAFTDTQYF
TRBJ2-2 . . TRBV3-1/TRBV3-2 14 TGTGCCAGCAGCCCACTACTAAACACCGGGGAGCTGTTTTTT CASSPLLNTGELFF
TRBJ2-1 . . TRBV7-9 17 TGTGCCAGCACCCCGGGAGACTACCGAGGCCTCGGTCATATGGTATTCTTC CASTPGDYRGLGHMVFF
TRBJ2-5 many . TRBV3-1/TRBV3-2 15 TGTGCCAGCAGCCAAGACGGGACTTACCAAGAGACCCAGTACTTC CASSQDGTYQETQYF
TRBJ2-3 . TRBD2 TRBV7-9 16 TGTGCCAGCAGCTTAGTCGGCGGGAGGTCGGTAGATACGCAGTATTTT CASSLVGGRSVDTQYF
TRBJ1-3 . . TRBV4-3 14 TGCGCCAGCAGCCCGCTAGGCTCTGGAAACACCATATATTTT CASSPLGSGNTIYF
TRBJ2-6 once TRBD1 TRBV6-6 20 TGTGCCAGCAGCCAAACACGGGACAGGGAATTTAGTTCTGGGGCCAACGTCCTGACTTTC CASSQTRDREFSSGANVLTF
TRBJ2-5 . TRBD2 TRBV7-6 14 TGTGCCAGCAAGGCGGGAGAGATCATTGAGACCCAGTACTTC CASKAGEIIETQYF
TRBJ2-3 . TRBD2 TRBV5-1 15 TGCGCCAGCAGCCTAGCGGGAGGGAGCACAGATACGCAGTATTTT CASSLAGGSTDTQYF
TRBJ1-2 few TRBD1 TRBV5-4 14 TGTGCCAGCAGCCTAAGGGACAGGGCGGGTGGCTACACCTTC CASSLRDRAGGYTF
TRBJ2-7 . TRBD2 TRBV24-1 16 TGTGCCACCAGTGATCCCGGGACTAGCGGACCCTACGAGCAGTACTTC CATSDPGTSGPYEQYF
TRBJ2-3 . TRBD2 TRBV7-6 16 TGTGCCAGCAGCCCGGGGGGGGCAGATAACACAGATACGCAGTATTTT CASSPGGADNTDTQYF
TRBJ1-4 . TRBD1 TRBV30 14 TGTGCCTGGAACGACAGGGGCTTAAATGAAAAACTGTTTTTT CAWNDRGLNEKLFF
TRBJ1-1 . TRBD1 TRBV7-9 14 TGTGCCAGCAGCGGGCAGGGGGCGCTGGATGAAGCTTTCTTT CASSGQGALDEAFF
TRBJ2-7 . . TRBV6-5 14 TGTGCCAGCACCTCAAGGGGCGGCCGCTACGAGCAGTACTTC CASTSRGGRYEQYF